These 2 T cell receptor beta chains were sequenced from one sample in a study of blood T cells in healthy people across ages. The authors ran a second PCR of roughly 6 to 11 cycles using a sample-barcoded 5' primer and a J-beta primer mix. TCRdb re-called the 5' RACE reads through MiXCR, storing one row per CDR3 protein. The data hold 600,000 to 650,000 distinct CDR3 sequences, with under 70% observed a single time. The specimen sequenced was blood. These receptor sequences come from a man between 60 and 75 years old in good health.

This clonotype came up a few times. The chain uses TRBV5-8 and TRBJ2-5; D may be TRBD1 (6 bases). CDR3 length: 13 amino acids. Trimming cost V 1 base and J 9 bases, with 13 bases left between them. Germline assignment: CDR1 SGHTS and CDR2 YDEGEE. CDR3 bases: TGTGCCAGCAGCTTGTACAGGGCGCGGGCCCAGTACTTC. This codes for CASSLYRARAQYF. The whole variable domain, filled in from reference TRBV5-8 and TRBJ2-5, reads EAGVTQSPTHLIKTRGQQATLRCSPISGHTSVYWYQQALGLGLQFLLWYDEGEERNRGNFPPRFSGRQFPNYSSELNVNALELEDSALYLCASSLYRARAQYFGPGTRLLVL.

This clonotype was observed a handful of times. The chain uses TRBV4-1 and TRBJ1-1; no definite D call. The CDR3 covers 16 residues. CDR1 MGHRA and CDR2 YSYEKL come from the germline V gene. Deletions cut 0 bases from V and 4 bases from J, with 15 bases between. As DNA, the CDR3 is TGCGCCAGCAGCCAAGATGGGCCAGGCATTTCCACTGAAGCTTTCTTT. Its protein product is CASSQDGPGISTEAFF.